These 19 T cell receptor beta chains came from one sample sequenced in a study of beta chain features in type 1 diabetes. cDNA synthesis used the whole RNA isolate, giving expressed TCRB sequences. The data were produced by immunoSEQ multiplex PCR, yet TCRdb's version contains in-frame clones alone and is incomplete. Here the sample spans 810,000 or so clones, roughly 16% being singletons. The sequenced sample consisted of naive CD4+ T cells from blood. All receptors come from a woman between 18 and 30 years old in good health.

V usage is TRBV10-3 and J usage is TRBJ1-5; TRBD1 aligns across 8 bases. The CDR3 extends over 13 amino acids. The junction had 4 bases not matched to a gene; V was cut back by 9 bases and J by 3 bases. Germline lookup yields CDR1 ENHRY and CDR2 SYGVKD. CDR3 sequence reads: CAMSGGVNQPQHF. The CDR3 DNA reads TGTGCCATGTCAGGGGGCGTCAATCAGCCCCAGCATTTT.

The genes are TRBV19 and TRBJ1-2; 9 bases are shared with TRBD1. Losses at the gene ends were 7 bases for V and 7 bases for J; bases not matched to a gene: 7. Germline CDR1 reads LNHDA; CDR2 reads SQIVND (reference sequence). The CDR3 covers 13 residues. In DNA, the CDR3 is TGTGCCAGTAATCAGAGGACAGGGGTTGGCTACACCTTC. Translation: CASNQRTGVGYTF.

This clone came up a few times. The CDR3 reads CASSPQRNTEAFF. In DNA form, the CDR3 reads TGTGCCAGCAGTCCCCAGCGGAACACTGAAGCTTTCTTT. The chain carries TRBV6-5 and TRBJ1-1; D is uncertain. This CDR3 has 13 residues. Trimming shortened V by 5 bases and J by 1 base, and 8 bases separated the two germline ends. From germline, CDR1 is MNHEY and CDR2 SVGAGI.

This clone was seen a few times. This rearrangement joins TRBV7-3 to TRBJ2-1; the D gene is possibly TRBD1 (5 bases). Germline V gene sequence: CDR1 SGHTA, CDR2 FQGTGA. The CDR3 extends over 18 amino acids. V was cut by 2 bases and J by 0 bases, with 17 bases left in between. CDR3 nucleotide sequence: TGTGCCAGCAGCTTACCTTCTTGGGGCGACAGCTCCTACAATGAGCAGTTCTTC. Amino acids: CASSLPSWGDSSYNEQFF.

A few counts support this clone. Other DNA sequences in this specimen translate into the identical CDR3. This chain joins TRBV7-9 and TRBJ2-1; D is possibly TRBD2 (5 bases). The V gene's germline CDR1 is SEHNR and CDR2 FQNEAQ (reference sequence). The CDR3 is 15 amino acids. V lost 1 base and J 0 bases, leaving 7 bases between the germline ends. The CDR3 sequence is CASSLGSGSYNEQFF. The CDR3 nucleotides are TGTGCCAGCAGCTTAGGAAGCGGCTCCTACAATGAGCAGTTCTTC.

The chain has TRBV11-2 and TRBJ2-5, with TRBD1 matching over 7 bases. The CDR3 spans 13 residues. The V and J ends lost 5 bases and 2 bases, in that order; junction bases with no gene match: 2. The germline V gene encodes CDR1 SGHAT and CDR2 FQNNGV. CDR3: CASSLDRQETQYF. CDR3 in DNA: TGTGCCAGCAGCCTGGACAGGCAAGAGACCCAGTACTTC.

This clone has just a few counts. The rearrangement uses TRBV9 and TRBJ2-3, with D possibly TRBD2 on 6 matching bases. CDR1 is SGDLS and CDR2 is YYNGEE in the germline V gene. Trimming shortened V by 0 bases and J by 2 bases, and 16 bases separated the two germline ends. The CDR3 runs to 17 residues. CDR3 bases: TGTGCCAGCAGCGTAGATGGGGGGACCAGGTACACAGATACGCAGTATTTT. Translation: CASSVDGGTRYTDTQYF.

The V and J genes are TRBV6-1 and TRBJ1-2, with D tentatively TRBD1 (6 bases). The V and J ends lost 2 bases and 6 bases respectively, with 19 bases between them. The length of the CDR3 is 16 residues. CDR1 is MNHNS and CDR2 is SASEGT in the germline V gene. DNA of the CDR3: TGTGCCAGCAGTGAATTTGGAGCAGAGACAGGTGATGGCTACACCTTC. As protein: CASSEFGAETGDGYTF.

J is TRBJ1-1 and V is TRBV29-1, with 10 bases aligning to TRBD1. CDR3 size: 13 residues. Looked up from germline, CDR1 is SQVTM and CDR2 is ANQGSEA. With V trimmed by 4 bases and J by 6 bases, 5 bases remained unmatched. DNA for the CDR3: TGCAGCGTTGGGGGGGACAGGGGAGCTGAAGCTTTCTTT. It encodes CSVGGDRGAEAFF.

This clone was observed a few times. CDR3 nucleotides: TGTGCCAGCCGGACAAGCCCAACGAGCTCCTACAATGAGCAGTTCTTC. This translates into CASRTSPTSSYNEQFF. V gene TRBV7-2 combines with J gene TRBJ2-1, with D possibly TRBD1 on 5 matching bases. Trimming took 8 bases from V and 0 from J, leaving 17 bases between them. The CDR3 has 16 residues. Germline CDR1 reads SGHTA; CDR2 reads FQGNSA. Drawing the rest from reference TRBV7-2 and TRBJ2-1, the complete variable domain is GAGVSQSPSNKVTEKGKDVELRCDPISGHTALYWYRQSLGQGLEFLIYFQGNSAPDKSGLPSDRFSAERTGGSVSTLTIQRTQQEDSAVYLCASRTSPTSSYNEQFFGPGTRLTVL.

The chain is built from TRBV11-1 and TRBJ2-5; the D gene is possibly TRBD1 (6 bases). Trimming left V 2 bases short and J 1 base short, with 14 bases between. The length of the CDR3 is 16 residues. In germline, CDR1 is SGHAT, CDR2 FQDESV (reference sequence). The CDR3 DNA sequence: TGTGCCAGCAGCTTATCGTACAGGGTTGGCCAAGAGACCCAGTACTTC. Protein sequence: CASSLSYRVGQETQYF.

V is TRBV14 and J is TRBJ2-5, with a tentative D call TRBD2 (6 bases). V dropped 4 bases and J dropped 6 bases, with 18 bases sitting between them. The CDR3 loop spans 15 amino acids. Germline V gene sequence: CDR1 SGHDN, CDR2 FVKESK. CDR3 protein: CASSLRGSYQKTQYF. The CDR3 region has the DNA TGTGCCAGCAGCCTCCGGGGGAGTTATCAAAAGACCCAGTACTTC.

This clone occurred a few times. In DNA, the CDR3 is TGTGCCAGCAGTTCGGACAGGGGAGACGAGCAGTACTTC. The encoded protein is CASSSDRGDEQYF. This chain connects TRBV27 to TRBJ2-7, with 9 bases that match TRBD1. The CDR3 has 13 residues. Germline CDR1 reads MNHEY; CDR2 reads SMNVEV (reference sequence). After removal of 4 bases from V and 5 bases from J, the junction contained 3 bases not matched to a gene.

Only a few counts were recorded for this clone. As DNA, the CDR3 is TGTGCCAGCAAAGGGGGGTTGGTTACCGGGGAGCTGTTTTTT. It translates to CASKGGLVTGELFF. The V call is TRBV2, the J call TRBJ2-2; either TRBD1 or TRBD2 may fit D (6 bases each). The germline V and J ends were trimmed by 7 bases and 5 bases, with 14 bases remaining between them. Germline loops: CDR1 SNHLY, CDR2 FYNNEI. The CDR3 covers 14 residues.

This clone turned up a few times. V and J are TRBV11-2 and TRBJ2-7, with D perhaps TRBD1 (7 bases). The CDR3 runs to 16 residues. Trimming shortened V by 3 bases and J by 0 bases, and 15 bases separated the two germline ends. Per germline, CDR1 SGHAT and CDR2 FQNNGV. As DNA, the CDR3 is TGTGCCAGCAGCTTGGGGGGTAGGGGGCCCTCCTACGAGCAGTACTTC. Translation gives CASSLGGRGPSYEQYF.

This clone was counted only a few times. V is TRBV11-2 and J is TRBJ1-1; unclear D gene. Germline-derived CDR1 and CDR2 are SGHAT and FQNNGV. The CDR3 is 14 residues long. V was clipped by 1 base and J by 10 bases, with 16 bases between them. CDR3 nucleotides: TGTGCCAGCAGCTTAGGGTTCAGGACTGGCCGAGCTTTCTTT. Translated: CASSLGFRTGRAFF.

The chain has TRBV5-1 and TRBJ2-3; D is perhaps TRBD2 (6 bases). CDR1 and CDR2 (germline): SGHRS, YFSETQ. The V gene lost 7 bases and the J gene lost 1 base, with 22 bases spanning the gap. The CDR3 runs 17 residues. The CDR3 loop is CASQNAGSSFGTDTQYF. The DNA for the CDR3 is TGCGCCAGCCAGAACGCCGGGAGTTCATTTGGCACAGATACGCAGTATTTT. Drawing the rest from reference TRBV5-1 and TRBJ2-3, the complete variable domain is KAGVTQTPRYLIKTRGQQVTLSCSPISGHRSVSWYQQTPGQGLQFLFEYFSETQRNKGNFPGRFSGRQFSNSRSEMNVSTLELGDSALYLCASQNAGSSFGTDTQYFGPGTRLTVL.

The chain links TRBV5-1 to TRBJ2-5; TRBD2 agrees at 7 bases. This CDR3 has 12 amino acids. V shed 2 bases and J 9 bases; nucleotides not matched to a gene: 4. Germline lookup yields CDR1 SGHRS and CDR2 YFSETQ. In nucleotides, the CDR3 is TGCGCCAGCAGCTTCCAGGGAGGGCCCCAGTACTTC. Amino acids: CASSFQGGPQYF.

The genes are TRBV9 and TRBJ2-7; D perhaps matches TRBD2 (5 bases). This CDR3 region has 15 residues. CDR1 is SGDLS, CDR2 YYNGEE, per germline. V lost 4 bases to trimming and J lost 7 bases, with 21 bases between them. The CDR3 nucleotides read TGTGCCAGCAGCCCAAGGTCCGGGGTTCTAGAAGAGCAGTACTTC. This gives the protein CASSPRSGVLEEQYF.